This T cell receptor beta chain was obtained from a study of beta chain features in type 1 diabetes (dated by TCRdb to 2016 to 2019). Study-level background: Mean age, gender distribution, total cell number and subset yield did not differ between patients and healthy donors. A total of roughly 100 million sorted cells were examined across all samples, and RNA yield correlated strongly with the number of cells per subset. In the study, recently diagnosed type 1 diabetes patients and matched healthy donors were compared on the TCRB repertoires of their sorted circulating CD4+ T cell subsets. Whereas all 28 donors provided naive and central memory subsets, regulatory and stem cell-like memory subsets were isolated from just 8 patients and roughly 8 healthy donors. The study at large found these results: Naive, central memory and regulatory TCRB repertoires appeared more similar among patients than among healthy donors. Shorter templates might be favored by PCR, yet because patient and control samples were amplified and corrected together, any such skew would affect both groups equally. Fewer insertions and more nucleotide deletions at VDJ recombination sites were observed in patients with type 1 diabetes, implying thymic rearrangement abnormalities. Sequencing cDNA rather than genomic DNA could over-represent highly expressing activated cells, although activation and CD3 levels did not differ between groups. In all four CD4+ subsets, TCRB CDR3 length was moderately but significantly shorter in type 1 diabetes patients. Because small numbers of individuals were included in the HLA sub-analyses, any influence of HLA type on TCRB rearrangement was left unresolved.

A remark on this clone: The antigen this receptor binds is unknown. Within one base of it there is no much larger clone, and no base qualities were kept.

The entire isolated RNA was reverse transcribed using the High Capacity cDNA Reverse Transcription Kit, and thus expressed TCRB transcripts were sequenced. Deep immunoSEQ sequencing was applied to naive, central memory and regulatory T cell samples, giving an average of roughly 3.5 million total reads per sample. Sorted cells were lysed in RLT buffer, and RNA was extracted using DNase-treated RNeasy Micro or Mini kits according to cell number. Each cell subset was processed on its own to prevent cross-contamination, while patient and healthy donor samples were processed together. The immunoSEQ multiplex PCR was used to amplify TCRB sequences from cDNA, generating 87-bp fragments that spanned the CDR3 region. The amplicons were sequenced using the Illumina HiSeq platform. In the original analysis: Synthetic template baselines were used to correct PCR bias computationally, reads within Hamming distance 2 were collapsed together, and singletons that could not be merged were discarded. By aligning reads against IMGT, V, D and J genes, CDR3 length, and insertions or deletions at six rearrangement sites were assigned. Within each subset, clonotype counts were normalized to sorted cell number, after which true diversity and Gini coefficients were computed with the tcR R package. Repertoire sharing was quantified using the overlap coefficient calculated on TCRB nucleotide sequences. Out-of-frame TCRB sequences from naive cells were analyzed to stand in for the pre-selection repertoire. Not all clones reach the TCRdb copy of this immuneACCESS table, which keeps in-frame sequences only. Checked studies attribute under half of the gap to unresolved V genes and leave the rest unexplained. V, J and clone size were drawn from that table, and D and trimming were deduced from the DNA. Recorded for this sample are about 250,000 clones; 12% to 15% of them occurred a single time. More than 0.025% of the sample comes from the top ten.

Compared with germline, V lacks 0 bases and J lacks 2 bases; bases without a gene match: 3. From the cysteine through the phenylalanine, the CDR3 covers 15 amino acids. The kept DNA is CDR3 alone, 45 bases in frame from the first base. CDR1 LNHNV and CDR2 YYDKDF are derived from the germline V gene (reference sequence). Each donor gave one peripheral blood draw, roughly 0.11 L on average, collected into heparinised tubes. A BD FACSAria II and a panel including CD45RO, CCR7, CD25, CD127, CD95 and CD27 were used to sort naive, central memory, regulatory and stem cell-like memory CD4+ T cells. Every sorted population had a purity above 95%. Right away, PBMCs were isolated by Lymphoprep density gradient centrifugation and were stained directly, with no culture step. Samples were stained and sorted in pairs, with one healthy donor and one patient per experiment, so that batch effects were minimized.

The sequence came from a woman in her thirties or forties in good health. The sequenced sample consisted of naive CD4+ T cells from blood. The cell subset or site label here, explained by the study, means: true naive CD4+ T cells. The chain joins TRBV15 to TRBJ2-5; TRBD2 agrees with 7 junctional bases. The CDR3 here reads CATSRDSGGQETQYF. The bases are TGTGCCACCAGCAGAGATTCGGGGGGACAAGAGACCCAGTACTTC.